These T cell receptor beta chains were read from a single sample in a study of blood T cells in healthy people across ages. TCRdb ran MiXCR on the 5' RACE reads and lists one entry per CDR3 protein. Here the sample spans 790,000 or so distinct CDR3 sequences, about 61% being singletons. The sample consisted of blood. These receptors all stem from a man aged 35 to 55 in good health. The CDR3 runs from the conserved cysteine through the conserved F or W. Each record gives: CDR3 length, J gene, clone size, V gene, CDR3 protein. The listing skips clone size in some rows; elsewhere it reads once, few, many or a size class.

CDR3 length: 14; J gene: TRBJ2-3; clone size: -; V gene: TRBV7-2; CDR3 protein: CASSHSGRRDTQYF
CDR3 length: 20; J gene: TRBJ1-5; clone size: -; V gene: TRBV7-2; CDR3 protein: CASSEGDSRSSYSSNQPQHF
CDR3 length: 15; J gene: TRBJ2-5; clone size: -; V gene: TRBV6-2/TRBV6-3; CDR3 protein: CASSRHARDQETQYF
CDR3 length: 15; J gene: TRBJ1-5; clone size: many; V gene: TRBV6-6; CDR3 protein: CASSRTGGGDQPQHF
CDR3 length: 13; J gene: TRBJ1-2; clone size: -; V gene: TRBV20-1; CDR3 protein: CSARGGDGYGYTF
CDR3 length: 15; J gene: TRBJ2-5; clone size: -; V gene: TRBV6-1; CDR3 protein: CASSEVAATQETQYF
CDR3 length: 14; J gene: TRBJ1-5; clone size: once; V gene: TRBV12-3/TRBV12-4; CDR3 protein: CASCRQGNNQPQHF
CDR3 length: 14; J gene: TRBJ2-5; clone size: -; V gene: TRBV28; CDR3 protein: CASRNNAGRETQYF
CDR3 length: 14; J gene: TRBJ2-3; clone size: -; V gene: TRBV7-9; CDR3 protein: CASESGVLAYTQYF
CDR3 length: 17; J gene: TRBJ2-1; clone size: few; V gene: TRBV4-2; CDR3 protein: CASSQTLAGVSYNEQFF
CDR3 length: 14; J gene: TRBJ2-5; clone size: few; V gene: TRBV9; CDR3 protein: CASSVALVEETQYF
CDR3 length: 16; J gene: TRBJ1-6; clone size: -; V gene: TRBV13; CDR3 protein: CASSLGEGPYNSPLHF
CDR3 length: 15; J gene: TRBJ2-7; clone size: -; V gene: TRBV25-1; CDR3 protein: CASSEPHTGTAEQYF
CDR3 length: 14; J gene: TRBJ1-1; clone size: -; V gene: TRBV7-6; CDR3 protein: CASTYGAGNTEAFF
CDR3 length: 15; J gene: TRBJ1-6; clone size: -; V gene: TRBV10-3; CDR3 protein: CASEQGRSYNSPLHF
CDR3 length: 16; J gene: TRBJ2-6; clone size: -; V gene: TRBV7-9; CDR3 protein: CASSLELEAGANVLTF
CDR3 length: 15; J gene: TRBJ2-3; clone size: few; V gene: TRBV18; CDR3 protein: CASSPPGQEQDTQYF
CDR3 length: 15; J gene: TRBJ1-5; clone size: few; V gene: TRBV7-2; CDR3 protein: CASSLAQGKDQPQHF
CDR3 length: 16; J gene: TRBJ2-7; clone size: -; V gene: TRBV6-2/TRBV6-3; CDR3 protein: CASAERQGLSSYEQYF
CDR3 length: 15; J gene: TRBJ2-7; clone size: few; V gene: TRBV9; CDR3 protein: CASSAALGAPYEQYF
CDR3 length: 15; J gene: TRBJ1-1; clone size: -; V gene: TRBV4-2; CDR3 protein: CASSPRWQSMAEAFF
CDR3 length: 13; J gene: TRBJ1-2; clone size: -; V gene: TRBV20-1; CDR3 protein: CSARDGQGAGYTF
CDR3 length: 17; J gene: TRBJ1-2; clone size: -; V gene: TRBV6-5; CDR3 protein: CASSHGWGGAQNYGYTF
CDR3 length: 15; J gene: TRBJ2-7; clone size: -; V gene: TRBV4-3; CDR3 protein: CASGQFLSVTYEQYF
CDR3 length: 16; J gene: TRBJ2-3; clone size: -; V gene: TRBV12-3/TRBV12-4; CDR3 protein: CASSLSSASSTDTQYF
CDR3 length: 13; J gene: TRBJ2-3; clone size: -; V gene: TRBV12-3/TRBV12-4; CDR3 protein: CASSGDLSDTQYF
CDR3 length: 15; J gene: TRBJ2-5; clone size: -; V gene: TRBV15; CDR3 protein: CATTSDRGTGETQYF
CDR3 length: 13; J gene: TRBJ2-7; clone size: -; V gene: TRBV11-3; CDR3 protein: CASSLDNKDEQYF
CDR3 length: 18; J gene: TRBJ2-1; clone size: few; V gene: TRBV6-5; CDR3 protein: CASSYSTTSGYSYNEQFF
CDR3 length: 14; J gene: TRBJ1-4; clone size: few; V gene: TRBV7-9; CDR3 protein: CASSRVATNEKLFF
CDR3 length: 13; J gene: TRBJ2-1; clone size: -; V gene: TRBV5-5; CDR3 protein: CASRSPGDPKAFF
CDR3 length: 15; J gene: TRBJ2-1; clone size: once; V gene: TRBV6-6; CDR3 protein: CASRRERDSYNEQFF
CDR3 length: 14; J gene: TRBJ2-1; clone size: few; V gene: TRBV14; CDR3 protein: CASSQQGRTNEQFF
CDR3 length: 14; J gene: TRBJ1-1; clone size: -; V gene: TRBV7-2; CDR3 protein: CASSLFLGATEAFF
CDR3 length: 14; J gene: TRBJ2-7; clone size: -; V gene: TRBV20-1; CDR3 protein: CSARDQGKSYEQYF
CDR3 length: 12; J gene: TRBJ1-5; clone size: -; V gene: TRBV7-9; CDR3 protein: CASSSSDQPQHF
CDR3 length: 15; J gene: TRBJ2-4; clone size: -; V gene: TRBV20-1; CDR3 protein: CSARVWDMETNIQYF